This TCR beta chain comes out of a study of cytomegalovirus exposure and HLA in healthy donors. Study overall: Genotyping of more than 300 donors showed that around 86% belonged to the Caucasian-associated ancestry cluster. General observations from the study: As a later analysis showed, several of the most significant clusters appeared to be linked to common viral pathogens. The likely origin of a cluster of highly shared sequence variants was a sequencing artifact.

Only a few counts were recorded for this clone. Its antigen is currently unknown. V was clipped by 4 bases and J by 6 bases, with 15 bases between them. Looked up from germline, CDR1 is SGHVS and CDR2 is FNYEAQ. The CDR3 spans 14 residues. The PCR ran on 60 Vbeta and 13 Jbeta primers. Assay used: immunoSEQ multiplex PCR; TCRdb lists only in-frame clones, some missing. Among about 70,000 clones listed, 75% to 90% were seen once. The sequence came from a woman between 25 and 40 years old in good health and CMV-seronegative. V is TRBV7-6 and J is TRBJ1-1; maybe TRBD1 (5 bases). Sequenced: PBMCs. CDR3 coding DNA: TGTGCCAGCAGCTCACAGGTCTCGGGCGCTGAAGCTTTCTTT. It yields the protein CASSSQVSGAEAFF.